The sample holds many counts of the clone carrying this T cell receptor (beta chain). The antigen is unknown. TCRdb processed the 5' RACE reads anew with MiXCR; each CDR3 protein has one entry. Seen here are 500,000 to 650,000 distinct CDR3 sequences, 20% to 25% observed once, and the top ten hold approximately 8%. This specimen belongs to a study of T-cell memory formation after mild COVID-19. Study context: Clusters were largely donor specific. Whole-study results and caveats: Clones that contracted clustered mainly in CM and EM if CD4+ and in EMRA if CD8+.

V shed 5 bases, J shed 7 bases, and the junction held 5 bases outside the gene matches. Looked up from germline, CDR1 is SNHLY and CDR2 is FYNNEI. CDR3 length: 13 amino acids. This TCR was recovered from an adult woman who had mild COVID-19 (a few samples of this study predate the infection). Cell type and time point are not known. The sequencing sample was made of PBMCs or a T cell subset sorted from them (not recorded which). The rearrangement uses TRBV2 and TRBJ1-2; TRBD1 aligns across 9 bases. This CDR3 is CASSLQGAPGYTF. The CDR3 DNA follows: TGTGCCAGCAGTTTACAGGGGGCGCCTGGCTACACCTTC.